These 19 T cell receptor beta chains share one sample of origin, sequenced in a study of human T cells and chemical hapten exposure. TCRdb re-analysed the RACE reads in MiXCR, keeping a single row per CDR3 protein. The table includes some 330,000 distinct CDR3 sequences, around 5% detected once. Time point given: pre-sensitization, week 0. Treatment described: therapeutic diphenylcyclopropenone sensitization with weekly scalp DPC. Sequencing used whole blood, obtained in connection with sensitization to the hapten diphenylcyclopropenone (DPC). These receptors were taken from a woman aged 18-29 years with alopecia areata. Some clones in this sample may be carry-over from other donors' samples.

For this clonotype: Possible read error: a much larger clone is one base away. The chain joins TRBV5-1 to TRBJ2-7, with 7 nucleotides matching TRBD1. The length of the CDR3 is 16 residues. CDR1 SGHRS and CDR2 YFSETQ come from the germline V gene. The ends lost 2 bases at V and 7 bases at J; junction bases unmatched: 15. The CDR3: CASSFGRGQDPGEQYF. The CDR3, as DNA: TGCGCCAGCAGCTTTGGGCGCGGACAGGATCCTGGAGAGCAGTACTTC.

This clonotype appeared many times. This sequence joins TRBV18 and TRBJ2-6; TRBD1 aligns across 7 bases. Germline CDR1 KGHSH, CDR2 LQKENI. V lost 3 bases to trimming and J lost 2 bases; unmatched junction nucleotides: 7. This CDR3 has 17 amino acids. For the CDR3, the DNA is TGTGCCAGCTCACCCGTGACAGGGTCGACTGGGGCCAACGTCCTGACTTTC. Translating gives CASSPVTGSTGANVLTF.

This clonotype occurred a few times. The chain recombines TRBV27 with TRBJ2-1, with TRBD2 matching 8 bases. Germline CDR1 and CDR2: MNHEY and SMNVEV (reference sequence). V dropped 8 bases and J dropped 0; count of bases not matched to a gene: 0. CDR3 length: 13 amino acids. CDR3 in amino acids: CASAGGSYNEQFF. For the CDR3, the DNA is TGTGCCAGCGCGGGGGGCTCCTACAATGAGCAGTTCTTC.

This clonotype has more than one count but fewer than ten. The gene calls are TRBV7-8 and TRBJ1-2; TRBD1 agrees at 8 bases. CDR3 length equals 13 residues. V was pared by 2 bases and J by 9 bases, with 5 bases of the junction left unmatched. The germline gives CDR1 SGHVS, CDR2 FQNEAQ. The CDR3 DNA reads as TGTGCCAGCAGCTTACCAGGGGGCAAAAGCTACACCTTC. Its translation is CASSLPGGKSYTF.

This clonotype showed up many times. CDR3 sequence (DNA): TGTGCCAGCAGCTCAGGCACGGGCAGGGGCCTGGAGCAGTACTTC. Its protein product is CASSSGTGRGLEQYF. The V gene is TRBV21-1, the J gene TRBJ2-7; TRBD1 was called by the table and not checked on the DNA. TRBV21-1 is marked as a pseudogene. The CDR3 runs 15 residues.

Many counts were recorded for this clonotype. J is TRBJ2-3 and V is TRBV4-1, with a tentative D call TRBD2 (5 bases). V was trimmed by 0 bases and J by 4 bases, leaving 14 bases between them. The CDR3 is made up of 16 amino acids. The V gene's germline CDR1 is MGHRA and CDR2 YSYEKL. The CDR3, as DNA: TGCGCCAGCAGCCAAGATCGTCCCGGGATTTCAGATACGCAGTATTTT. Protein sequence: CASSQDRPGISDTQYF.

This clonotype was counted at least ten times. The V gene is TRBV5-1, the J gene TRBJ2-1, with 9 bases that match TRBD1. CDR3 length: 16 amino acids. The V gene's germline CDR1 is SGHRS and CDR2 YFSETQ. Trimming took 4 bases from V and 4 from J; bases not matched to a gene: 9. The CDR3 DNA reads TGCGCCAGCAGCCCCGGGGACAGGGCTTTTTACAATGAGCAGTTCTTC. Amino acid sequence: CASSPGDRAFYNEQFF.

This clonotype was picked up a small number of times. The gene calls are TRBV5-6 and TRBJ1-2; 10 positions agree with TRBD1. V lost 0 bases to trimming and J lost 5 bases; unmatched junction nucleotides: 7. CDR1 and CDR2 from the germline V gene are SGHDT and YYEEEE. The CDR3 length is 16 residues. The DNA for the CDR3 is TGTGCCAGCAGCTTGGTGGGACAGGGGAATTATTATGGCTACACCTTC. The encoded protein is CASSLVGQGNYYGYTF.

This chain connects TRBV7-9 to TRBJ1-5; D call uncertain. This CDR3 contains 16 residues. Germline values: CDR1 SEHNR, CDR2 FQNEAQ (reference sequence). With 4 bases removed from V and 2 bases from J, the gap between germline ends came to 15 bases. CDR3 region: CASSSTGPQGNQPQHF. The CDR3, as DNA: TGTGCCAGCAGCTCTACCGGGCCCCAAGGCAATCAGCCCCAGCATTTT.

In this sample, this clonotype turned up many times. V and J are TRBV3-1 and TRBJ2-2, with 7 bases fitting TRBD2. This CDR3 is 16 amino acids long. Trimming cost V 1 base and J 0 bases; bases outside gene matches: 2. The germline V gene has CDR1 LGHDT and CDR2 YNNKEL (reference sequence). As DNA, the CDR3 is TGTGCCAGCAGCCAAGGGGGACTACCGAACACCGGGGAGCTGTTTTTT. As protein: CASSQGGLPNTGELFF.

To note about this clonotype: Just one base apart from a much larger clone, this may be a read error. The chain combines TRBV5-5 with TRBJ1-1; D uncertain. The germline gives CDR1 SGHKS, CDR2 YYEKEE (reference sequence). Deletions cut 6 bases from V and 1 base from J, with 13 bases between. The length of the CDR3 is 14 residues. The CDR3 sequence is CASTIRRRNTEAFF. The CDR3 coding sequence is TGTGCCAGCACGATCAGGAGGAGGAACACTGAAGCTTTCTTT.

This clonotype occurred many times. The rearrangement links TRBV7-8 to TRBJ2-3, with D possibly TRBD2 on 7 matching bases. The CDR3 loop spans 15 amino acids. Germline V gene sequence: CDR1 SGHVS, CDR2 FQNEAQ. V lost 6 bases and J 6 bases, leaving 19 bases between the germline ends. CDR3 DNA sequence: TGTGCCAGCAGGCCCCGGGGGGCCCGGCCGGATACGCAGTATTTT. This codes for CASRPRGARPDTQYF.

Note on this clonotype: Possible read error: a much larger clone is one base away. The chain links TRBV25-1 to TRBJ2-3; D unclear. Trimming took off 3 bases at V and 2 bases at J, with 3 bases between the two ends. Germline values: CDR1 MGHDK, CDR2 SYGVNS. This CDR3 has 12 residues. The CDR3 DNA is TGTGCCAGCAGTGAGGCCACAGATACGCAGTATTTT. As protein: CASSEATDTQYF. The full variable domain, with the rest looked up from reference TRBV25-1 and TRBJ2-3, is EADIYQTPRYLVIGTGKKITLECSQTMGHDKMYWYQQDPGMELHLIHYSYGVNSTEKGDLSSESTVSRIRTEHFPLTLESARPSHTSQYLCASSEATDTQYFGPGTRLTVL.

The chain is built from TRBV20-1 and TRBJ2-1; the D gene is possibly TRBD1 (5 bases). This CDR3 contains 13 residues. Trimming pared 1 base from V and 8 bases from J, leaving 12 bases between. Germline V CDR1 and CDR2: DFQATT, SNEGSKA (reference sequence). The CDR3 nucleotides read TGCAGTGCTAGAGCGTTGGAAGGGGATGAGCAGTTCTTC. This codes for CSARALEGDEQFF.

This chain joins TRBV3-1 and TRBJ1-5; D not resolved. Trimming took off 0 bases at V and 4 bases at J, with 7 bases between the two ends. The CDR3 is 14 amino acids. Per the germline V gene, CDR1 is LGHDT and CDR2 is YNNKEL (reference sequence). The CDR3 DNA reads TGTGCCAGCAGCCAAGAGGGAATTAATCAGCCCCAGCATTTT. It codes for CASSQEGINQPQHF. The whole variable domain, remainder taken from reference TRBV3-1 and TRBJ1-5, is DTAVSQTPKYLVTQMGNDKSIKCEQNLGHDTMYWYKQDSKKFLKIMFSYNNKELIINETVPNRFSPKSPDKAHLNLHINSLELGDSAVYFCASSQEGINQPQHFGDGTRLSIL.

This clonotype was observed many times. V and J are TRBV6-2 or TRBV6-3 and TRBJ1-1, with 8 positions matching TRBD1. There are 15 residues in the CDR3. Trimming at V came to 6 bases and at J to 6 bases, leaving 12 bases not matched to a gene. Germline values: CDR1 MNHEY, CDR2 SVGEGT. CDR3 bases: TGTGCCAGCAGGGGTTCGGACAGGGACGTCCCTGAAGCTTTCTTT. Protein sequence: CASRGSDRDVPEAFF.

This clonotype was seen more than once but under ten times. This chain connects TRBV6-5 to TRBJ2-1, with TRBD1 as a possible D gene (5 bases). This CDR3 has 11 amino acids. The germline V gene has CDR1 MNHEY and CDR2 SVGAGI. The V end lost 7 bases, the J end lost 8 bases, and 9 bases lay between the germline ends. The CDR3 DNA sequence: TGTGCCAGCAACCAGGGCCATGAGCAGTTCTTC. Residues: CASNQGHEQFF.

This clonotype was seen only a few times. CDR3 sequence reads: CASSAHATGTSTDTQYF. CDR3 DNA: TGTGCCAGCAGTGCCCACGCTACAGGTACTAGCACAGATACGCAGTATTTT. The rearrangement links TRBV6-1 to TRBJ2-3; perhaps TRBD1 as D (5 bases). CDR1 and CDR2 (germline): MNHNS, SASEGT. CDR3 length equals 17 residues. Trimming took off 4 bases at V and 0 bases at J, with 17 bases between the two ends.

To note about this clonotype: Relative to the germline gene, one junction end is altered; a read error may explain this. The V and J genes are TRBV10-3 and TRBJ2-1, with TRBD1 as a possible D gene (6 bases). Germline CDR1 reads ENHRY; CDR2 reads SYGVKD. This CDR3 contains 12 residues. Written as DNA, the CDR3 is TGTGCCATCTGTGATCAGGGGAATGAGCAGTTCTTC. This codes for CAICDQGNEQFF.